This T cell receptor beta chain came from a study of shared clonotypes between healthy human individuals. Study overall: Per donor, three plates held CD4 naive cells, three held CD4 memory, two held CD8 naive and one held CD8 memory.

The protocol was immunoSEQ multiplex PCR, while the TCRdb copy is restricted to in-frame clones and leaves out a portion. The table records around 580,000 clones, 95% to 98% of them present only once. There are 14 residues in the CDR3. V dropped 2 bases and J dropped 2; count of bases not matched to a gene: 3. Germline CDR1 is SGDLS and CDR2 is YYNGEE. Only CD45RO-negative cells positively selected for CCR7 counted as naive CD8 cells, so terminally differentiated effector memory CD45RA+ cells were excluded. Sequencing was carried out using naive CD8+ T cells sorted from blood. This sequence originates from a man aged 30-40 years in good health. The chain recombines TRBV9 with TRBJ2-7; 8 bases match TRBD1. CDR3 nucleotide sequence: TGTGCCAGCAGCGTCACAGGGGGACCCTACGAGCAGTACTTC. Protein sequence: CASSVTGGPYEQYF.